This is a list of T cell receptor beta chains from one sample in a study of blood T cell repertoires in COVID-19. Measured with immunoSEQ multiplex PCR; TCRdb has only the in-frame clones, and not every one. Of 430,000 or so clones in the sample, over 75% were seen once. Sequenced input: PBMCs or T cells enriched from blood (not recorded which). The receptors come from a middle-aged woman who had recovered from COVID-19. CDR3s include the opening cysteine and the closing phenylalanine or tryptophan. The D gene is left open where the match is weak. Clone size is shown for a subset of rows, as once, few, many or a class of expanded clone.

cdr3_aa: CASSSQAYGYTF; cdr3_nt: TGTGCCAGCAGCTCCCAGGCCTATGGCTACACCTTC; j_call: TRBJ1-2; clone_size: .; v_call: TRBV7-9; d_call: .
cdr3_aa: CASSPGTGGTEAFF; cdr3_nt: TGTGCCAGCAGCCCAGGGACAGGGGGCACTGAAGCTTTCTTT; j_call: TRBJ1-1; clone_size: .; v_call: TRBV9; d_call: TRBD1
cdr3_aa: CASSLGSAFNTGELFF; cdr3_nt: TGTGCCAGCAGCTTAGGGAGTGCTTTTAACACCGGGGAGCTGTTTTTT; j_call: TRBJ2-2; clone_size: .; v_call: TRBV7-2; d_call: .
cdr3_aa: CSVETGNYGYTF; cdr3_nt: TGCAGCGTTGAAACAGGGAACTATGGCTACACCTTC; j_call: TRBJ1-2; clone_size: .; v_call: TRBV29-1; d_call: .
cdr3_aa: CASSPQDSQETQYF; cdr3_nt: TGTGCCAGCAGCCCACAGGACAGCCAAGAGACCCAGTACTTC; j_call: TRBJ2-5; clone_size: .; v_call: TRBV4-2; d_call: .
cdr3_aa: CATSEGGATGLNTEAFF; cdr3_nt: TGTGCCACCAGTGAGGGAGGGGCGACAGGACTGAACACTGAAGCTTTCTTT; j_call: TRBJ1-1; clone_size: .; v_call: TRBV24-1; d_call: .
cdr3_aa: CASSLQNSPLHF; cdr3_nt: TGTGCCAGCAGTTTACAGAATTCACCCCTCCACTTT; j_call: TRBJ1-6; clone_size: once; v_call: TRBV27; d_call: .
cdr3_aa: CASSIDSYGEFWKTQYF; cdr3_nt: TGTGCCAGTAGTATCGACTCTTACGGGGAGTTCTGGAAGACCCAGTACTTC; j_call: TRBJ2-5; clone_size: .; v_call: TRBV19; d_call: .
cdr3_aa: CASSQDWGHTYEQYF; cdr3_nt: TGTGCCAGCAGCCAAGATTGGGGACACACCTACGAGCAGTACTTC; j_call: TRBJ2-7; clone_size: .; v_call: TRBV3-1/TRBV3-2; d_call: .
cdr3_aa: CASSLFLRAHEQYF; cdr3_nt: TGTGCCAGCAGCTTGTTTCTGCGCGCCCACGAGCAGTACTTC; j_call: TRBJ2-7; clone_size: once; v_call: TRBV5-6; d_call: .
cdr3_aa: CATSDLPAGEGAGELFF; cdr3_nt: TGTGCCACCAGTGATTTGCCAGCAGGGGAAGGGGCCGGGGAGCTGTTTTTT; j_call: TRBJ2-2; clone_size: .; v_call: TRBV24-1; d_call: .
cdr3_aa: CASSAGLAGATDTQYF; cdr3_nt: TGTGCCAGCAGCGCGGGACTAGCGGGAGCCACAGATACGCAGTATTTT; j_call: TRBJ2-3; clone_size: .; v_call: TRBV5-4; d_call: TRBD2
cdr3_aa: CSVGGQVTYEQYF; cdr3_nt: TGCAGCGTTGGGGGACAGGTAACCTACGAGCAGTACTTC; j_call: TRBJ2-7; clone_size: .; v_call: TRBV29-1; d_call: TRBD1
cdr3_aa: CAWSVLLANTGELFF; cdr3_nt: TGTGCCTGGAGTGTACTGCTAGCGAACACCGGGGAGCTGTTTTTT; j_call: TRBJ2-2; clone_size: .; v_call: TRBV30; d_call: .
cdr3_aa: CASSSRDTQYF; cdr3_nt: TGCGCCAGCAGCTCCAGAGATACGCAGTATTTT; j_call: TRBJ2-3; clone_size: .; v_call: TRBV5-1; d_call: .
cdr3_aa: CASSLRVYGQGAVVEAFF; cdr3_nt: TGTGCCAGCAGTTTAAGGGTCTACGGACAGGGGGCGGTGGTTGAAGCTTTCTTT; j_call: TRBJ1-1; clone_size: .; v_call: TRBV27; d_call: TRBD1
cdr3_aa: CASSFTANYGYTF; cdr3_nt: TGTGCCAGCAGCTTTACAGCAAACTATGGCTACACCTTC; j_call: TRBJ1-2; clone_size: .; v_call: TRBV5-8; d_call: .
cdr3_aa: CAISDPAGGTEGYTF; cdr3_nt: TGTGCCATCAGTGACCCTGCGGGGGGAACTGAGGGCTACACCTTC; j_call: TRBJ1-2; clone_size: .; v_call: TRBV10-3; d_call: .
cdr3_aa: CASSYAFGQGAAFF; cdr3_nt: TGTGCCAGCAGTTACGCGTTCGGACAGGGGGCGGCTTTCTTT; j_call: TRBJ1-1; clone_size: .; v_call: TRBV6-2/TRBV6-3; d_call: TRBD1
cdr3_aa: CASSSPLSNQPQHF; cdr3_nt: TGTGCCAGCAGCTCCCCACTAAGCAATCAGCCCCAGCATTTT; j_call: TRBJ1-5; clone_size: .; v_call: TRBV5-6; d_call: .
cdr3_aa: CASSPLSGSTYEQYF; cdr3_nt: TGTGCCAGCAGTCCCCTTTCCGGGAGTACCTACGAGCAGTACTTC; j_call: TRBJ2-7; clone_size: .; v_call: TRBV6-5; d_call: .
cdr3_aa: CAWSRWPLSGNTIYF; cdr3_nt: TGTGCCTGGTCTAGATGGCCCCTCTCTGGAAACACCATATATTTT; j_call: TRBJ1-3; clone_size: .; v_call: TRBV30; d_call: .
cdr3_aa: CAIKTTGSDGYTF; cdr3_nt: TGTGCCATAAAAACCACAGGGTCGGATGGCTACACCTTC; j_call: TRBJ1-2; clone_size: .; v_call: TRBV6-5; d_call: .
cdr3_aa: CASSLGQGITEAFF; cdr3_nt: TGTGCCAGCAGCTTGGGACAGGGAATCACTGAAGCTTTCTTT; j_call: TRBJ1-1; clone_size: .; v_call: TRBV5-6; d_call: TRBD1
cdr3_aa: CASSLRGSYNEQFF; cdr3_nt: TGTGCCAGCAGCTTGAGAGGCAGTTACAATGAGCAGTTCTTC; j_call: TRBJ2-1; clone_size: .; v_call: TRBV7-2; d_call: .
cdr3_aa: CASSLSTSGTAGELFF; cdr3_nt: TGTGCCAGCAGCCTATCGACTAGCGGGACCGCCGGGGAGCTGTTTTTT; j_call: TRBJ2-2; clone_size: .; v_call: TRBV3-1/TRBV3-2; d_call: TRBD2
cdr3_aa: CASSPDPSGETQYF; cdr3_nt: TGCGCCAGCAGTCCCGATCCTTCGGGGGAGACCCAGTACTTC; j_call: TRBJ2-5; clone_size: .; v_call: TRBV10-1; d_call: .
cdr3_aa: CASTLDSSFNSPLHF; cdr3_nt: TGTGCCAGCACCCTGGACAGTTCCTTTAATTCACCCCTCCACTTT; j_call: TRBJ1-6; clone_size: .; v_call: TRBV7-6; d_call: .
cdr3_aa: CASSLVGELPYEQYF; cdr3_nt: TGTGCCAGCAGCTTAGTCGGGGAGCTACCCTACGAGCAGTACTTC; j_call: TRBJ2-7; clone_size: .; v_call: TRBV7-8; d_call: .
cdr3_aa: CASSLAGLAGEGYEQYF; cdr3_nt: TGTGCCAGCAGCTTAGCGGGATTAGCGGGAGAAGGCTACGAGCAGTACTTC; j_call: TRBJ2-7; clone_size: .; v_call: TRBV7-2; d_call: TRBD2
cdr3_aa: CASSQENSDSGSVYEQYF; cdr3_nt: TGCGCCAGCAGCCAAGAAAACTCGGATAGCGGGAGCGTCTACGAGCAGTACTTC; j_call: TRBJ2-7; clone_size: .; v_call: TRBV4-3; d_call: TRBD2
cdr3_aa: CASSRAPGLSSGAKNIQYF; cdr3_nt: TGCGCCAGCAGCCGAGCTCCGGGACTATCCTCAGGGGCCAAAAACATTCAGTACTTC; j_call: TRBJ2-4; clone_size: .; v_call: TRBV4-3; d_call: TRBD2
cdr3_aa: CASSDSYKAHYGYTF; cdr3_nt: TGTGCCAGCAGTGACTCCTACAAAGCGCACTATGGCTACACCTTC; j_call: TRBJ1-2; clone_size: once; v_call: TRBV6-4; d_call: .
cdr3_aa: CASSFEAFSYEQYF; cdr3_nt: TGTGCCAGCAGCTTCGAAGCTTTCTCCTACGAGCAGTACTTC; j_call: TRBJ2-7; clone_size: .; v_call: TRBV11-2; d_call: .
cdr3_aa: CASTGTATDTQYF; cdr3_nt: TGTGCCAGCACAGGGACAGCCACAGATACGCAGTATTTT; j_call: TRBJ2-3; clone_size: .; v_call: TRBV12-3/TRBV12-4; d_call: TRBD1
cdr3_aa: CASSVGGGLEGFNEQFF; cdr3_nt: TGTGCCAGCAGCGTAGGTGGAGGACTAGAGGGGTTCAATGAGCAGTTCTTC; j_call: TRBJ2-1; clone_size: .; v_call: TRBV9; d_call: TRBD2
cdr3_aa: CASSSPTGDTEAFF; cdr3_nt: TGTGCCAGCAGCTCGCCGACAGGGGACACTGAAGCTTTCTTT; j_call: TRBJ1-1; clone_size: .; v_call: TRBV5-6; d_call: TRBD1
cdr3_aa: CASSPWLGAAGVGNEQFF; cdr3_nt: TGTGCCAGCAGCCCTTGGCTAGGGGCAGCGGGAGTGGGAAATGAGCAGTTCTTC; j_call: TRBJ2-1; clone_size: .; v_call: TRBV5-4; d_call: TRBD2
cdr3_aa: CASPKGAYPNEKLFF; cdr3_nt: TGTGCCAGCCCTAAGGGGGCTTACCCTAATGAAAAACTGTTTTTT; j_call: TRBJ1-4; clone_size: .; v_call: TRBV21-1; d_call: .
cdr3_aa: CASSIRPSQSEAFF; cdr3_nt: TGTGCCAGTAGTATCAGGCCCAGTCAATCTGAAGCTTTCTTT; j_call: TRBJ1-1; clone_size: few; v_call: TRBV19; d_call: .
cdr3_aa: CASSERGPPYEQYF; cdr3_nt: TGTGCCAGCAGTGAAAGGGGTCCCCCCTACGAGCAGTACTTC; j_call: TRBJ2-7; clone_size: .; v_call: TRBV25-1; d_call: .
cdr3_aa: CASSDSGRAPHEQYF; cdr3_nt: TGTGCCAGCAGCGACAGCGGGAGGGCCCCCCACGAGCAGTACTTC; j_call: TRBJ2-7; clone_size: few; v_call: TRBV7-9; d_call: TRBD2
cdr3_aa: CASSPGMNTEAFF; cdr3_nt: TGTGCCAGTAGTCCCGGGATGAACACTGAAGCTTTCTTT; j_call: TRBJ1-1; clone_size: .; v_call: TRBV19; d_call: .
cdr3_aa: CASSRQGFPYNEQFF; cdr3_nt: TGTGCCAGCAGTCGACAGGGGTTCCCGTACAATGAGCAGTTCTTC; j_call: TRBJ2-1; clone_size: .; v_call: TRBV27; d_call: TRBD1
cdr3_aa: CASSHGDNGYTF; cdr3_nt: TGTGCCAGCAGCCATGGGGACAATGGCTACACCTTC; j_call: TRBJ1-2; clone_size: few; v_call: TRBV4-2; d_call: .
cdr3_aa: CASSVAGTPTYNEQFF; cdr3_nt: TGTGCCAGCAGCGTAGCCGGGACTCCTACATACAATGAGCAGTTCTTC; j_call: TRBJ2-1; clone_size: .; v_call: TRBV9; d_call: .
cdr3_aa: CASKHPRTGGETQYF; cdr3_nt: TGCGCCAGTAAGCACCCTCGGACAGGGGGAGAGACCCAGTACTTC; j_call: TRBJ2-5; clone_size: .; v_call: TRBV5-1; d_call: TRBD1
cdr3_aa: CASSQETLAGVNEQFF; cdr3_nt: TGTGCCAGCAGCCAAGAGACCCTAGCGGGAGTAAATGAGCAGTTCTTC; j_call: TRBJ2-1; clone_size: .; v_call: TRBV3-1/TRBV3-2; d_call: TRBD2
cdr3_aa: CASSQGVGGMSFYNEQFF; cdr3_nt: TGCGCCAGCAGCCAAGGGGTAGGCGGGATGTCGTTCTACAATGAGCAGTTCTTC; j_call: TRBJ2-1; clone_size: .; v_call: TRBV4-3; d_call: .